This T cell receptor beta chain was found in a study of cytomegalovirus exposure and HLA in healthy donors. Findings and limits, study-wide: In a later analysis, TCR beta V- and J-gene trimming was associated with a missense DCLRE1C variant. Being productive about 90% or about 30% of the time was typical of most TCR beta V segments in an earlier analysis.

For this clone: What it recognizes is unknown.

With 60 Vbeta and 13 Jbeta primers, the PCR was carried out. Methods used by the authors: A follow-up analysis tallied tens of millions of unique TCR beta chains, roughly 10 million shared. Here immunoSEQ multiplex PCR was the method, and the copy in TCRdb shows in-frame clones only, minus some. For V, J and clone size, that table is used; D and trimming come from the DNA. The sample lists under 150,000 clones; over 8% were seen once. CDR1 and CDR2 (germline): SEHNR, FQNEAQ (reference sequence). Trimming removed 3 bases from V and 4 bases from J, with 18 bases in between. The CDR3 covers 16 residues. The receptor comes from a young man in good health and CMV-seronegative. The chain is built from TRBV7-9 and TRBJ1-1; D remains unclear. The sample comprised PBMCs. CDR3 residues: CASSFSGSGFGTEAFF. Written as DNA, the CDR3 is TGTGCCAGCAGCTTTTCGGGCAGCGGATTTGGCACTGAAGCTTTCTTT.